This T cell receptor (beta chain) originates from a study of shared clonotypes between healthy human individuals. Unsorted PBMC samples were amplified in replicate PCRs containing about 300 ng DNA, tens of thousands of T cell genomes. Ten immunoSEQ deep assay plates held the unsorted PBMC DNA. This table comes from immunoSEQ multiplex PCR, and its TCRdb copy is limited to in-frame clones, with some not included. The repertoire holds some 490,000 clones, with approximately 81% as singletons. Extraction of genomic DNA in unsorted samples used approximately 84 million PBMCs. Germline-derived CDR1 and CDR2 are MNHNS and SASEGT. The CDR3 is 13 residues long. V gave up 6 bases and J gave up 1 base, with 10 bases separating them.

V and J are TRBV6-1 and TRBJ2-7; no firm D call. This TCR was sampled from a woman aged 40 to 55 in good health. Some clones in this sample may be carry-over from other donors' samples. The specimen sequenced was PBMCs. This CDR3 is CASRPAVSYEQYF. As DNA, the CDR3 is TGTGCCAGCAGGCCAGCAGTATCCTACGAGCAGTACTTC.